This T cell receptor (beta chain) was observed in a study of CD8 T cells in ankylosing spondylitis (dated 2017 in TCRdb). Concerning the study at large: The study set out to find disease-linked TCR variants by profiling T cell receptor beta repertoires in ankylosing spondylitis patients and healthy donors. The whole study cohort included 90 to 120 healthy donors and over 20 ankylosing spondylitis patients. Peripheral blood was sampled, and synovial fluid was also collected from ankylosing spondylitis patients.

Sequenced using an Illumina HiSeq 2500. TCR beta libraries were prepared by quantitative 5'-RACE with molecular barcodes. The authors' analysis ran thus. Disease-linked TCR variants were identified with a new computational method built on a probabilistic model of VDJ rearrangement. Using fastp trimming at Q25 and MiXCR clonotype assembly, TCRdb reanalyzed the public sequencing data and kept in-frame beta chains. Every distinct CDR3 protein forms one entry, paired with its most common genes and DNA. These V and J calls rely on TCRdb rather than the paper's analysis. Present in this sample are fewer than 650,000 distinct CDR3 sequences, 10% to 15% of which were seen just once. Of the sample, approximately 6.2% is held by the ten largest clones. Germline trimming: 7 bases from V, 0 bases from J; junction bases outside gene matches: 8. The cysteine opens and the phenylalanine closes a CDR3 of 14 amino acids. Only CDR3 DNA is held: 42 bases, read in frame from base 1. From the germline V gene, CDR1 is SQVTM and CDR2 is ANQGSEA.

In its sample, this clonotype was seen many times. Its antigen is not yet known. Base qualities are missing; no much larger clone stands one base away. Beyond this particular receptor, the publication reports: The disease-linked clones showed a CD8+ phenotype and occurred at relatively low frequencies in peripheral blood. Some motif variants had previously been reported in the synovial fluid and blood of reactive arthritis patients, which suggests shared mechanisms of disease initiation. A TCR beta motif made up of several highly homologous amino acid variants appeared to be characteristic of blood from ankylosing spondylitis patients. The disease-linked clones were reported as significantly enriched in matched synovial fluid samples from ankylosing spondylitis patients.

The sequence came from a male donor with ankylosing spondylitis. The V and J segments used are TRBV29-1 and TRBJ1-1, and 7 junctional nucleotides match TRBD1. The source material was blood, either unsorted or a sorted T cell fraction (not recorded which). The CDR3 amino acid sequence is: CSGAATGLNTEAFF. The nucleotides read TGCAGCGGTGCAGCGACAGGGCTGAACACTGAAGCTTTCTTT.